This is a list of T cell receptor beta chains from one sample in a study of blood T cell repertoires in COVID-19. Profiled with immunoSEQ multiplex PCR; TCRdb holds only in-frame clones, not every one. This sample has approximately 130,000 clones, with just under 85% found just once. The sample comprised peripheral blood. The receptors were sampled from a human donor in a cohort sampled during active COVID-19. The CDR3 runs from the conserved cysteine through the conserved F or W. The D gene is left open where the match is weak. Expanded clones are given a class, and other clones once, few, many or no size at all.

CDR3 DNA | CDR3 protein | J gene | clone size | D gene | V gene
TGTGCCAGCAGCCCCGGACTAGCGAAATACAATGAGCAGTTCTTC | CASSPGLAKYNEQFF | TRBJ2-1 | NA | TRBD2 | TRBV7-8
TGTGCCAGCAGCGCCGGTACCGAGGCGGGGACTGAAGCTTTCTTT | CASSAGTEAGTEAFF | TRBJ1-1 | NA | NA | TRBV7-9
TGTGCCAGCTCAAAGGGACAGGGGGTTCAGCCCCAGCATTTT | CASSKGQGVQPQHF | TRBJ1-5 | NA | TRBD1 | TRBV18
TGCGCCAGCACCCCGAGCGGTAACTATGGCTACACCTTC | CASTPSGNYGYTF | TRBJ1-2 | NA | NA | TRBV5-1
TGTGCCAGCAGTTTCGGGGAATGGAATTCACCCCTCCACTTT | CASSFGEWNSPLHF | TRBJ1-6 | medium-sized | NA | TRBV28
TGCGCCAGCAGCCAAGTTCCTAGCATAGGGACCCAGTACTTC | CASSQVPSIGTQYF | TRBJ2-5 | NA | NA | TRBV4-1
TGTGCCTGGAGTACCGGTAGCGGGGGGCGCTCGAGAGATACGCAGTATTTT | CAWSTGSGGRSRDTQYF | TRBJ2-3 | NA | TRBD2 | TRBV30
TGCGCCAGCAGCTTGGCGGACAGGAATAATTCACCCCTCCACTTT | CASSLADRNNSPLHF | TRBJ1-6 | NA | TRBD1 | TRBV5-1
TGTGCCAGCAGATCCCCGGGACAGGGAACAAGGGGCTACACCTTC | CASRSPGQGTRGYTF | TRBJ1-2 | NA | TRBD1 | TRBV6-5
TGTGCCACCAGTGTGGGGGGGGCCCCGACAGATACGCAGTATTTT | CATSVGGAPTDTQYF | TRBJ2-3 | NA | NA | TRBV24-1
TGTGCCAGTAGTACCGGGACAGGGGGTACAGATACGCAGTATTTT | CASSTGTGGTDTQYF | TRBJ2-3 | NA | TRBD1 | TRBV19
TGCGCCAGCAGACAGGGGCAAGGATCACCCCTCCACTTT | CASRQGQGSPLHF | TRBJ1-6 | few | TRBD1 | TRBV10-1
TGTGCCAGCAGCGCCGACGGGGAGTCTGAAGCTTTCTTT | CASSADGESEAFF | TRBJ1-1 | once | NA | TRBV3-1/TRBV3-2
TGTGCCAGCAGTGAATGGGCAGGGGGCAGCTACGAGCAGTACTTC | CASSEWAGGSYEQYF | TRBJ2-7 | NA | TRBD1 | TRBV6-1
TGTGCCAGCAGTACCGACGGGAATTCACCCCTCCACTTT | CASSTDGNSPLHF | TRBJ1-6 | NA | NA | TRBV27
TGTGCCAGCAGACTCCAGGACAGCGCTGAAGCTTTCTTT | CASRLQDSAEAFF | TRBJ1-1 | NA | NA | TRBV28
TGCGCCAGCAGCTTGACCGGACAAGCCTACAATGAGCAGTTCTTC | CASSLTGQAYNEQFF | TRBJ2-1 | NA | NA | TRBV5-1
TGTGCCAGCAGCTTGTCGCTAGCGGGGTACTACGAGCAGTACTTC | CASSLSLAGYYEQYF | TRBJ2-7 | NA | TRBD2 | TRBV5-8
TGTGCCAGCAGCGTAGAAGCGACTAGCGGCACAGATACGCAGTATTTT | CASSVEATSGTDTQYF | TRBJ2-3 | NA | TRBD2 | TRBV9
TGTGCCAGCAGCCAAGAGGGTAGCGCAGATACGCAGTATTTT | CASSQEGSADTQYF | TRBJ2-3 | NA | NA | TRBV3-1/TRBV3-2
TGTGCCAGCAGCTTATACAGGGACAGCAATCAGCCCCAGCATTTT | CASSLYRDSNQPQHF | TRBJ1-5 | NA | NA | TRBV7-2
TGTGCCAGCAGCGTAGCTACCCTGACCGGGGAGCTGTTTTTT | CASSVATLTGELFF | TRBJ2-2 | NA | NA | TRBV9
TGTGCCAGCAGTTTAGGCCCCAGGGGGAACTATGGCTACACCTTC | CASSLGPRGNYGYTF | TRBJ1-2 | NA | TRBD1 | TRBV27
TGTGCCAGCAGCTGGGCAGCTAGCGAGGGATTCTTC | CASSWAASEGFF | TRBJ2-1 | NA | NA | TRBV5-5
TGTGCCGCACGAAGGAGGGGGGGCGAAGAGACCCAGTACTTC | CAARRRGGEETQYF | TRBJ2-5 | NA | NA | TRBV5-4
TGTGCCAGCAGCCAAAATTTAGCGAACACTGAAGCTTTCTTT | CASSQNLANTEAFF | TRBJ1-1 | NA | NA | TRBV3-1/TRBV3-2
TGTGCCAGCAGTTTATTCAGTTACAATGAGCAGTTCTTC | CASSLFSYNEQFF | TRBJ2-1 | once | NA | TRBV12-3/TRBV12-4
TGTGCCAGTAGTCCAGGGGGCGACACTGAAGCTTTCTTT | CASSPGGDTEAFF | TRBJ1-1 | NA | TRBD1 | TRBV19
TGTGCCAGCAGCCCACAGGGCGGCGAGCAGTACTTC | CASSPQGGEQYF | TRBJ2-7 | once | NA | TRBV3-1/TRBV3-2
TGTGCCAGCAGCCATTCCGGGACTAGCGTCAATACGCAGTATTTT | CASSHSGTSVNTQYF | TRBJ2-3 | NA | TRBD2 | TRBV7-9
TGCGCCAGCGGTCCCGGGACAGGGGGCGTCGAGCAGTACTTC | CASGPGTGGVEQYF | TRBJ2-7 | once | TRBD1 | TRBV5-1
TGTGCCAGCAGCACTCCCGGGACACCATCCTACGAGCAGTACTTC | CASSTPGTPSYEQYF | TRBJ2-7 | NA | NA | TRBV2